This T cell receptor (beta chain) was found in a study of blood T cells in healthy people across ages. The CDR3 extends over 14 amino acids. CDR1 and CDR2 from the germline V gene are MNHEY and SVGAGI. The authors ran a second PCR of roughly 6 to 12 cycles using a sample-barcoded 5' primer and a J-beta primer mix. TCRdb reprocessed the 5' RACE reads with MiXCR, giving one entry per CDR3 protein. The sample has more than 550,000 distinct CDR3 sequences, over 20% seen once. This clonotype was observed a handful of times. Sample: blood. The chain recombines TRBV6-5 with TRBJ2-1; TRBD2 matches at 8 bases. The last part of the DNA fits TRBJ2-7 better; the J call may be wrong. This TCR was recovered from a man in his 70s in good health. The CDR3 here is CASSYSLAGYEQYF. DNA for the CDR3: TGTGCCAGCAGTTATAGCCTAGCGGGCTACGAGCAGTACTTC.